The present entry profiles one T cell receptor (beta chain) with its context. This entry is derived from a study of cytomegalovirus exposure and HLA in healthy donors. The CDR3 is 15 residues long. J was trimmed by 2 bases and V by 8 bases; bases with no gene match: 4. Germline assignment: CDR1 ENHRY and CDR2 SYGVKD. PCR was performed using 60 Vbeta and 13 Jbeta primers. Sequencing was performed with immunoSEQ multiplex PCR; in TCRdb, only in-frame clones are kept and a portion is missing. The table records some 100,000 clones, roughly 85% of them present only once. The receptor comes from a man aged 30 to 39 in good health and CMV-seronegative. The material sequenced was PBMCs. The chain is built from TRBV10-3 and TRBJ2-1; TRBD2 matches at 12 bases. Here the CDR3 DNA reads TGTGCCATCTCGCGACTAGCGGGGGCCTACAATGAGCAGTTCTTC. Residues: CAISRLAGAYNEQFF.